This is a list of T cell receptor beta chains from one sample in a study of graft-versus-host responses after intestinal transplantation. These receptors' targets are unknown. This table comes from immunoSEQ multiplex PCR, and its TCRdb copy is limited to in-frame clones, with some not included. Of about 93,000 clones listed, roughly 85% were seen once; the top ten hold roughly 0.8%. Source: unstimulated CD4+ T cells sorted from spleen or lymph node cells, taken before intestinal transplant. These receptors originate from a human donor who received an intestinal transplant. The conserved cysteine and the conserved F or W are not part of the CDR3 here. Fields, in order: J gene, V gene, CDR3 protein.

TRBJ2-1 TRBV28 ASSVIAESPYNEQF
TRBJ2-1 TRBV5-1 ASSFEGGASYNEQF
TRBJ1-6 TRBV2 ASRGRSSYNSPLH
TRBJ1-5 TRBV6-1 ASRPTGASNQPQH
TRBJ2-7 TRBV28 ASRRGLFYEQY
TRBJ2-7 TRBV11-2 ASSTPDRVELADLYEQY
TRBJ2-1 TRBV30 ARSQSGGYNEQF
TRBJ2-7 TRBV5-1 ASSFGTVSYEQY
TRBJ1-5 TRBV28 ASIPGGERNQPQH
TRBJ2-2 TRBV10-1 ASSEDSNTGELF
TRBJ2-1 TRBV29-1 SVQGTASSYNEQF
TRBJ2-2 TRBV4-1 ASNRDRDPGELF
TRBJ2-2 TRBV9 ASSPLRAGELF
TRBJ1-1 TRBV18 ASSPLTGPHTEAF
TRBJ2-7 TRBV5-1 ASSTLDRGEQY
TRBJ1-1 TRBV10-3 ATHAQGMVNTEAF
TRBJ2-7 TRBV18 ASMEAGETYEQY
TRBJ2-5 TRBV6-5 ASSSQTSGGGTQY
TRBJ1-3 TRBV6-5 ATRGASGNTIY
TRBJ1-6 TRBV6-1 ASSTDRPNSPLH
TRBJ2-2 TRBV19 ASSIVLGPSPTGELF
TRBJ2-1 TRBV5-4 ASSLVGAKRRQF
TRBJ1-5 TRBV6-1 ASSEPPEVGNQPQH
TRBJ2-2 TRBV2 ASSEGGVLGTGELF
TRBJ2-1 TRBV7-8 ASSFSGTPVTNEQF
TRBJ1-2 TRBV25-1 ASSEFSGVWGYT
TRBJ2-3 TRBV7-2 ASSQFRGTDTQY
TRBJ2-3 TRBV5-1 ASSLGGITDTQY
TRBJ2-2 TRBV27 AKSGQVLNTGELF
TRBJ2-2 TRBV4-1 ASSQPPSGANTGELF
TRBJ1-5 TRBV6-6 ASSYWGTGNQPQH
TRBJ1-3 TRBV6-6 ASSYPAAGNTIY
TRBJ2-7 TRBV5-1 ASSWGTSAEQY
TRBJ1-1 TRBV5-1 ASSAGQMNTEAF
TRBJ2-7 TRBV10-3 AISLWGQGQSEQY
TRBJ1-1 TRBV19 ASSKPTVRSTEAF
TRBJ1-4 TRBV5-1 ASSSLTGATNEKLF
TRBJ1-3 TRBV5-1 ASSRTGGTGNTIY
TRBJ1-2 TRBV2 ASKRQVNYGYT
TRBJ2-7 TRBV7-2 ASSITGGTYEQY
TRBJ2-7 TRBV7-5 ARSFDSHEQY
TRBJ2-2 TRBV7-3 ASSLSSASGRAGELF
TRBJ2-7 TRBV6-4 ASSDSTGLAGGPSSYEQY
TRBJ2-3 TRBV5-1 ASSLEVAGTDTQY
TRBJ2-1 TRBV11-2 ASSSGQLSWQF
TRBJ1-4 TRBV6-6 ASSSRQGWSEKLF
TRBJ2-1 TRBV5-1 ASSLRSSGGNEQF
TRBJ1-2 TRBV7-9 ASSSGTVNYGYT
TRBJ2-2 TRBV6-6 ASSRGLAGNTGELF